The present entry profiles one T cell receptor (beta chain) with its context. Its antigen is not known. The record originates from a study of T cell repertoires in cytomegalovirus infection. Study as a whole: CMV epitopes, recently identified HLA-C-restricted and well-studied HLA-B-restricted, were used. Public TCR beta signatures marked donors with CMV infection and the matching HLA.

Overall study results and limits: The study identified carriers of CMV plus the relevant HLA from cumulative public TCR beta family frequency.

TCRdb independently ran MiXCR on the reads; one entry per CDR3 protein. The sample has about 310,000 distinct CDR3 sequences, around 25% seen once; the top ten hold approximately 12%. The ends lost 4 bases at V and 0 bases at J; junction bases unmatched: 10. CDR3 size: 19 residues. The sample was cultured PBMCs, taken from culture after CMV antigen stimulation. This TCR was recovered from a human donor in good health (CMV status not recorded). Some clones in this sample may be carry-over from other donors' samples. The chain uses TRBV12-3 or TRBV12-4 and TRBJ2-1; 12 nucleotides match TRBD2. CDR3 sequence reads: CASSSPTSGRESSYNEQFF. The CDR3 DNA sequence: TGTGCCAGCAGTTCCCCGACTAGCGGGAGAGAGAGCTCCTACAATGAGCAGTTCTTC.